These 13 T cell receptor beta chains came from one sample sequenced in a study of cytomegalovirus exposure and HLA in healthy donors. PCR amplification relied on 60 Vbeta primers (plus 13 Jbeta primers). The table came from immunoSEQ multiplex PCR; TCRdb's copy has only in-frame clones and leaves some out. The sample yields some 200,000 clones, about 80% seen once. Sequenced: PBMCs. All receptors come from a woman aged 50 to 60 in good health and CMV-seropositive.

The chain employs TRBV28 and TRBJ2-1, with D possibly being TRBD2 (5 bases). V lost 3 bases and J 4 bases, leaving 13 bases between the germline ends. The germline V gene encodes CDR1 MDHEN and CDR2 SYDVKM. The CDR3 contains 15 residues. CDR3 bases: TGTGCCAGCAGTTTTCGAGCGGCCCATTACAATGAGCAGTTCTTC. Its protein is CASSFRAAHYNEQFF.

In this sample, this clone turned up once. The gene calls are TRBV7-2 and TRBJ2-7, with D perhaps TRBD1 (6 bases). Germline V gene data show CDR1 as SGHTA and CDR2 as FQGNSA. This CDR3 region has 12 residues. Trimming cost V 4 bases and J 4 bases, with 8 bases left between them. The CDR3 sequence is CASSSGVYEQYF. In DNA, the CDR3 is TGTGCCAGCAGCTCAGGGGTTTACGAGCAGTACTTC.

CDR3 nucleotide sequence: TGCAGTGCTAGACGGGCAGATACGCAGTATTTT. This sequence encodes CSARRADTQYF. This chain connects TRBV20-1 to TRBJ2-3; no definite D call. The CDR3 has 11 amino acids. Trimming cost V 2 bases and J 4 bases, with 4 bases left between them. Germline assignment: CDR1 DFQATT and CDR2 SNEGSKA (reference sequence).

The chain has TRBV30 and TRBJ2-5; possibly TRBD1 for D (6 bases). CDR3 length: 13 residues. V dropped 1 base and J dropped 4 bases, with 10 bases sitting between them. Germline values: CDR1 GTSNPN, CDR2 SVGIG (reference sequence). The chain's CDR3 is CAWSGDMRETQYF. As DNA, the CDR3 is TGTGCCTGGAGTGGGGACATGCGAGAGACCCAGTACTTC.

The sample holds a few counts of this clone. Other DNA sequences in this sample translate to the same CDR3. The V and J genes are TRBV7-2 and TRBJ2-1, with 15 nucleotides matching TRBD2. CDR3 length: 18 residues. The junction had 10 bases not matched to a gene; V was cut back by 4 bases and J by 6 bases. The germline V gene encodes CDR1 SGHTA and CDR2 FQGNSA. In nucleotides, the CDR3 is TGTGCCAGCAGCTCCACCAAACCGGGACTAGCGGGGGGCAATGAGCAGTTCTTC. Translated, it gives CASSSTKPGLAGGNEQFF.

The V call is TRBV6-6, the J call TRBJ2-3, with a tentative D call TRBD2 (5 bases). This CDR3 region has 13 residues. The germline V gene encodes CDR1 MNHNY and CDR2 SVGAGI (reference sequence). The germline V and J ends were trimmed by 10 bases and 7 bases, with 18 bases remaining between them. The CDR3 sequence is CAIFREGSNTQYF. CDR3 sequence (DNA): TGTGCCATCTTCCGTGAGGGTAGCAATACGCAGTATTTT.

CDR3 nucleotides: TGCGCCAGCAGCTTGGGAGACAGCGTCTATGGCTACACCTTC. This translates into CASSLGDSVYGYTF. The V gene is TRBV5-1, the J gene TRBJ1-2; D perhaps matches TRBD1 (5 bases). Germline CDR1 and CDR2: SGHRS and YFSETQ. Trimming removed 0 bases at V and 4 bases at J, with 10 bases between. The CDR3 extends over 14 amino acids. Complete variable domain (other parts from reference TRBV5-1 and TRBJ1-2): KAGVTQTPRYLIKTRGQQVTLSCSPISGHRSVSWYQQTPGQGLQFLFEYFSETQRNKGNFPGRFSGRQFSNSRSEMNVSTLELGDSALYLCASSLGDSVYGYTFGSGTRLTVV.

V is TRBV5-4 and J is TRBJ2-3, with a weak D call TRBD2 (6 bases). This CDR3 has 15 residues. CDR1 is SGHNT, CDR2 YYREEE, per germline (reference sequence). Trimming removed 4 bases from V and 0 bases from J, with 12 bases in between. DNA for the CDR3: TGTGCCAGCAGCGGCGGGCGGGGAAGCACAGATACGCAGTATTTT. This codes for CASSGGRGSTDTQYF. Full variable domain (missing parts from reference TRBV5-4 and TRBJ2-3): ETGVTQSPTHLIKTRGQQVTLRCSSQSGHNTVSWYQQALGQGPQFIFQYYREEENGRGNFPPRFSGLQFPNYSSELNVNALELDDSALYLCASSGGRGSTDTQYFGPGTRLTVL.

This clone was seen once. V is TRBV5-4 and J is TRBJ1-1; D might be TRBD1 (5 bases). V shed 4 bases and J shed 6 bases, with 16 bases lying between them. This CDR3 has 14 residues. Germline lookup yields CDR1 SGHNT and CDR2 YYREEE (reference sequence). The CDR3 here is CASSQDRQRSEAFF. The DNA of the CDR3 is TGTGCCAGCAGCCAAGATCGACAGAGGTCTGAAGCTTTCTTT.

This rearrangement joins TRBV29-1 to TRBJ2-3; 7 bases line up with TRBD2. There are 13 residues in the CDR3. CDR1 is SQVTM, CDR2 ANQGSEA, per germline. V gave up 4 bases and J gave up 5 bases; unmatched junction bases: 6. Here the CDR3 reads CSVVAGVIDTQYF. CDR3 bases: TGCAGCGTTGTGGCGGGGGTCATAGATACGCAGTATTTT.

The sample holds one count of this clone. CDR3 sequence: CASSDLPGPIYEQYF. The DNA of the CDR3 is TGTGCCAGCAGTGACTTGCCAGGCCCGATCTACGAGCAGTACTTC. The chain has TRBV6-4 and TRBJ2-7; no clear D gene. Germline CDR1 reads MRHNA; CDR2 reads SNTAGT. V dropped 1 base and J dropped 3 bases, with 13 bases sitting between them. The CDR3 loop spans 15 amino acids.

The V gene is TRBV7-9, the J gene TRBJ2-3; 8 nucleotides line up with TRBD1. CDR3 length: 15 residues. Trimming at V came to 7 bases and at J to 3 bases, leaving 9 bases not matched to a gene. The germline CDR1 and CDR2 sequences are SEHNR and FQNEAQ (reference sequence). CDR3 in DNA: TGTGCCAGCACCATGTATCAGGGGGCAACAGATACGCAGTATTTT. The encoded protein is CASTMYQGATDTQYF.

The CDR3 DNA reads as TGTGCCAGCACCCCTCAGGGTAGTCGCAATCAGCCCCAGCATTTT. Protein sequence: CASTPQGSRNQPQHF. This chain links TRBV6-4 with TRBJ1-5; a weak D match, TRBD1 (5 bases). CDR1 and CDR2 (germline): MRHNA, SNTAGT. This CDR3 has 15 residues. The V end lost 7 bases, the J end lost 2 bases, and 15 bases lay between the germline ends.